This TCR beta chain was identified in a study of cytomegalovirus exposure and HLA in healthy donors (dated by TCRdb to 2017 to 2019). General notes on the study: An earlier analysis of some 550 of the donors reported approximately 300 Gb of sequence data and approximately 110 million unique TCR beta sequences from about 179 million T cells. To study patterns of TCR occurrence, a later analysis re-analyzed previously published TCR beta repertoires from 600 to 750 donors and added high-resolution HLA genotyping. About 300 gigabases of sequencing data and tens of millions of unique TCR sequences were included in an early release covering 550 to 650 HLA-typed donors. Every discovery cohort repertoire had been produced on one sequencing platform. Among 398 genotyped donors of the cohort, an average of approximately 220,000 unique TCR beta nucleotide sequences was sequenced per donor, of which about 20% were non-productive. In addition to the first cohort of roughly 700 subjects, a separate validation cohort of 130 or so different subjects was used. Genome-wide SNP genotypes for about 65% of the 666 donors were used in a later genetic analysis, which treated that subset as a discovery cohort. The study was designed to test whether signatures of past pathogen exposure could be identified by cataloging public T cell receptors. The study profiled the T cell repertoires of under 700 subjects by immunosequencing and related them to cytomegalovirus serostatus. Of the approximately 370 genotyped donors, less than 90% were placed in the genetic ancestry cluster associated with self-reported Caucasian donors. HLA typing included class I and class II loci at four-digit resolution. To decide whether each TCR beta V gene segment behaved as functional or pseudogenic, an earlier analysis of approximately 620 of the donors relied on high-throughput TCR beta sequencing. In the later analysis, no new phenotypic data were used to find candidate immune exposures; instead, reliance was placed on TCR beta sequences and their occurrence across donors. To predict cytomegalovirus infection status, the study combined high-throughput TCR immunosequencing, statistical association of individual TCRs with disease status, and machine learning. A few DR-DQ haplotypes were treated as single units for association and clustering because of strong linkage in the cohort. The number of donors typed differed by locus, with roughly 629-640 for A, B, C, DRB1 and DQB1, roughly 520 for DQA1, over 600 for DPA1, and over 400 for DPB1. Donor age, sex, ethnicity and CMV serostatus were compiled alongside the repertoire data. Findings and caveats that apply to the study as a whole: A few of the identified cytomegalovirus-associated TCR beta chains were confirmed in vitro to be specific for cytomegalovirus antigens. The study listed around 160 TCR beta chains as associated with cytomegalovirus. In both the original and validation cohorts, the classifier was reported to diagnose cytomegalovirus status with high specificity and sensitivity. In a later analysis, most CMV-associated TCR beta chains were found to appear HLA-restricted, with HLA associations seemingly driven largely by CMV exposure. Only TCR beta chains were sequenced in this cohort, and the absence of alpha or paired-chain data limited detectable features. Sequencing depth was assumed to be roughly uniform across donors in the presence/absence analyses, though that assumption may not hold. According to a later genetic analysis, donors in an Asian-associated ancestry cluster had fewer N-insertions in productive TCRs than the approximately 630-donor mean. Because counts were too low, more than 15 rarely observed V segments, including chromosome 9 orphons, were left out of the earlier analysis of a few hundred of the donors. While some public TCRs were present in many individuals, most TCR sequences turned up only very rarely across donors. A further reported finding was that TCR beta sequences accurately predicted the HLA-A and HLA-B alleles for most subjects in the first cohort. It was suggested by the authors that the approach could potentially be generalized to other disease states and immunological phenotypes. In a later analysis, HLA-associated TCR beta chains showed more clonal expansion and lower generation probabilities than non-associated chains that were equally common. In a later analysis, several top co-occurrence clusters were reported to appear linked to parvovirus B19, influenza, CMV and Epstein-Barr virus. Linkage disequilibrium might explain the correlated functional status among segregating V segments, but an unknown experimental factor could not be ruled out. Because some donors lacked HLA typing at each locus, the association tests relied only on the typed subset. Assigning TCR associations to individual alleles was difficult when HLA alleles, especially DR and DQ, strongly co-occurred. Specific HLA alleles were associated with 15,000 to 20,000 TCR beta sequences at a false discovery rate of 0.05 in a later analysis. Some IMGT-functional V segments, including TRBV6-2 and TRBV6-3, could not be told apart with the 87-base-pair reads, so those segments were excluded. CMV serostatus was the only immune exposure information available for the cohort. An association between a missense DCLRE1C variant and V-gene and J-gene trimming of TCR beta chains was found in a later genetic analysis and replicated in an independent cohort. In an earlier analysis of 587 of the donors, most TCR beta V segments appeared in productive rearrangements about 87% or about 30% of the time, broadly matching IMGT annotations. A group of highly shared sequence variants was considered likely to be a technical artifact of the sequencing pipeline. In a later analysis, TCR association rates were found to vary across HLA loci, with the most associated TCRs seen for DRB1 alleles and the fewest for HLA-C alleles.

In total, over 600 healthy bone marrow donors made up the cohort. All cohort members were sampled while nominally healthy, although unrecorded immune exposures were likely present. The donor was CMV seropositive and belonged to the group of 250 to 300 seropositive cohort members. Every donor gave a peripheral blood sample, and the peripheral blood mononuclear cells from that sample were used for TCR beta sequencing. Genomic DNA was extracted from the blood cell samples with the Qiagen DNeasy Blood Extraction Kit. Based on the germline V gene, the CDR1 and CDR2 sequences are MGHRA and YSYEKL. At the junction V is shortened by 1 base and J by 4 bases; bases outside the gene matches: 9. The CDR3 spans 17 residues, from the cysteine through the phenylalanine. The retained sequence is limited to the CDR3, 51 bases, with the frame set at the first base. A word on this clone: No antigen is known for it. It has no much larger one-base neighbor in the sample; base qualities were not kept.

The library was obtained by the immunoSEQ multiplex PCR assay. A mixture of 60 forward primers for TCR Vbeta segments and 13 reverse primers for TCR Jbeta segments was used in the multiplex PCR. Amplification of the CDR3 region of rearranged TCR beta genes was performed with a multiplex PCR assay on genomic DNA. On the Illumina HiSeq System, the amplified TCR beta libraries were sequenced as 87-base-pair reads. The original pipeline was this. Across the roughly 640 repertoires, a later analysis counted around 80 million unique TCR beta chains, some 11 million of which were shared by at least two donors. To remove PCR and sequencing errors, raw reads were error-corrected and collapsed into unique sequences using a nearest-neighbor algorithm that merged closely related sequences. CDR3 sequences were aligned to IMGT reference sequences to assign V, D and J gene segments. Each retained sequence needed at least a six-nucleotide match to both a V gene segment and a J gene segment. Rearrangements were called productive when the CDR3 lacked stop codons and stayed in frame with V and J; all others were non-productive. CDR3 was defined by IMGT convention, running from the second conserved V-encoded cysteine to the conserved J-encoded phenylalanine. In an earlier analysis of approximately 590 of the donors, sequences lacking an unambiguous match to a single V gene segment were excluded. An earlier analysis of 587 of the donors called V segments functional above 56.7% productive rearrangements and segregating when the between-donor standard deviation exceeded 5%. A statistical classification framework was developed to diagnose cytomegalovirus status using the catalog of TCR beta chain sequences. In a later analysis, TCR nucleotide sequences were compared against IMGT/GENE-DB human TR gene sequences so that V and J genes could be assigned. The TCRdist pipeline was used in a later analysis to assign CDR3 sequences and most-parsimonious VDJ recombination scenarios. In a later analysis, every TCR beta chain was defined by the combination of its CDR3 amino acid sequence and its V-gene family, and reads without a unique V-gene family were dropped. A later analysis removed 600 or so highly shared, low-generation-probability nucleotide sequences to deal with suspected cross-contamination and a sequencing artifact. In a later analysis, a clonal expansion index was calculated for each public chain from normalized within-repertoire ranks of inferred template counts. In a later analysis, generation probabilities were computed with a VDJ recombination model fitted to out-of-frame rearrangements, and the resulting probabilities were checked against IGoR. Hypergeometric tests were used in a later analysis to score TCR-TCR, TCR-HLA and TCR-CMV co-occurrence, with a repertoire-size bias correction applied to the TCR pairs. False discovery rates were estimated in a later analysis by permuting HLA or CMV assignments 20 times. A later analysis grouped co-occurring TCRs with DBSCAN, adding TCRdist sequence similarity when clustering within HLA-allele-positive subsets. Repertoires with fewer than 30,000 or more than 120,000 public chains, plus five repertoires with anomalous nucleotide sharing, were excluded from co-occurrence clustering. TCRdb provides this immuneACCESS table in a form limited to in-frame rearrangements. Some clones are lacking; in checked studies, under half of them reflect an unresolved V gene, and why the rest are absent is not known. The V and J calls and the clone size are those of that table, but D and trimming were determined from the DNA. A total of about 96,000 clones appear in this sample, roughly 74% of them only once. The top ten hold more than 2.5% of the sample.

The TCR originated in a female donor in good health and CMV-seropositive. What was sequenced was PBMCs. The chain couples TRBV4-1 to TRBJ2-3; 9 nucleotides in the junction match TRBD2. The CDR3 protein is CASSQVSSGGTSDTQYF. The DNA sequence is TGCGCCAGCAGCCAAGTGTCGAGCGGGGGGACCTCAGATACGCAGTATTTT.